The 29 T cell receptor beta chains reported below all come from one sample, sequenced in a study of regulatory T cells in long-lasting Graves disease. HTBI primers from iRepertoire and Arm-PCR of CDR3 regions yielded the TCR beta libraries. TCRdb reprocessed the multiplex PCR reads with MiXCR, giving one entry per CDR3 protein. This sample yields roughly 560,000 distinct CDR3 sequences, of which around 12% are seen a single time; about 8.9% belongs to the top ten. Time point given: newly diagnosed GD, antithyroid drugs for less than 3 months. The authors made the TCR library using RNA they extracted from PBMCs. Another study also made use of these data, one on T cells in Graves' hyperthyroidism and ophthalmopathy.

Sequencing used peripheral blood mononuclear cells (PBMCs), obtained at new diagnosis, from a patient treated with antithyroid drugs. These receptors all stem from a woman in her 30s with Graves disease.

CDR3 protein: CASSLVVGAGVQETQYF. Here the CDR3 DNA reads TGTGCCAGCAGCTTAGTAGTAGGGGCGGGGGTACAAGAGACCCAGTACTTC. The chain couples TRBV11-2 to TRBJ2-5, with TRBD2 matching over 7 bases. Per the germline V gene, CDR1 is SGHAT and CDR2 is FQNNGV. The CDR3 contains 17 residues. The ends lost 1 base at V and 2 bases at J; junction bases unmatched: 10. The variable domain in full, with the rest retrieved from reference TRBV11-2 and TRBJ2-5, is EAGVAQSPRYKIIEKRQSVAFWCNPISGHATLYWYQQILGQGPKLLIQFQNNGVVDDSQLPKDRFSAERLKGVDSTLKIQPAKLEDSAVYLCASSLVVGAGVQETQYFGPGTRLLVL.

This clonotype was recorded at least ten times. The CDR3: CASRRTSGSAYHNEQFF. In DNA form, the CDR3 reads TGTGCCAGCAGACGGACTAGCGGGAGCGCGTACCACAATGAGCAGTTCTTC. The chain has TRBV6-1 and TRBJ2-1; 13 bases are a match to TRBD2. Germline CDR1 is MNHNS and CDR2 is SASEGT. V gave up 6 bases and J gave up 5 bases; unmatched junction bases: 10. The CDR3 extends over 17 amino acids.

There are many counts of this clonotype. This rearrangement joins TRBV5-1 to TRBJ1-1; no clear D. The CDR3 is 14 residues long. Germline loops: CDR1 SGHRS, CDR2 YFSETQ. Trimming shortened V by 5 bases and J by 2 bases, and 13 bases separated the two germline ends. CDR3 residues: CASRTDGVNTEAFF. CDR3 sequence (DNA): TGCGCCAGCAGGACGGACGGAGTTAACACTGAAGCTTTCTTT.

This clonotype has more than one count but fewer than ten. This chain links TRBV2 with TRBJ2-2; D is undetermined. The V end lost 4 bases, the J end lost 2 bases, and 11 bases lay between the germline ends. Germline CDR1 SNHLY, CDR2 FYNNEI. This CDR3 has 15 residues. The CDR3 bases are TGTGCCAGCAGTGCAAAGACCCATAACACCGGGGAGCTGTTTTTT. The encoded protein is CASSAKTHNTGELFF. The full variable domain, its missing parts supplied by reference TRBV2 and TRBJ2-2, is EPEVTQTPSHQVTQMGQEVILRCVPISNHLYFYWYRQILGQKVEFLVSFYNNEISEKSEIFDDQFSVERPDGSNFTLKIRSTKLEDSAMYFCASSAKTHNTGELFFGEGSRLTVL.

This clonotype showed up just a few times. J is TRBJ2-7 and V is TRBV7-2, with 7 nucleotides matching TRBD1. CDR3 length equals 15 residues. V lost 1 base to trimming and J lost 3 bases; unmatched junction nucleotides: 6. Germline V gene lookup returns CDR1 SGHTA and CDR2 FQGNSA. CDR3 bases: TGTGCCAGCAGCTTAGGTCCGGGACAGTACTACGAGCAGTACTTC. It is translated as CASSLGPGQYYEQYF.

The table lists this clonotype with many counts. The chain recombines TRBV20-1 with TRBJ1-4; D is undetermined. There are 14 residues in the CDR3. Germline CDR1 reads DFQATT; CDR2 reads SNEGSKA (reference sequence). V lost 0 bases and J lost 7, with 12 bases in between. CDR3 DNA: TGCAGTGCTAGAGATAACCGCGGAGGTGAAAAACTGTTTTTT. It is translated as CSARDNRGGEKLFF.

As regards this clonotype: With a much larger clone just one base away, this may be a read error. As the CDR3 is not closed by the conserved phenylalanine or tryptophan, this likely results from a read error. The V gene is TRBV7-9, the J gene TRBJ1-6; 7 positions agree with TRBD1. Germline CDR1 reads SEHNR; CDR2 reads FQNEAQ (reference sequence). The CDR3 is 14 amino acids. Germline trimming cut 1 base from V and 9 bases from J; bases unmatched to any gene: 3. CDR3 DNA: TGTGCCAGCAGCTTAGAAGGGGGCTCTTCACCCCTCCACTAT. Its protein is CASSLEGGSSPLHY.

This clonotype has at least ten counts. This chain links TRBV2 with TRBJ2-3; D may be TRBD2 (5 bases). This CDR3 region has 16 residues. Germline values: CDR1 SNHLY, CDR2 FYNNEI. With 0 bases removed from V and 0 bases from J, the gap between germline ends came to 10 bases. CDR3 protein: CASSEALRRSTDTQYF. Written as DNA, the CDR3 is TGTGCCAGCAGTGAAGCGCTCCGGAGGAGCACAGATACGCAGTATTTT.

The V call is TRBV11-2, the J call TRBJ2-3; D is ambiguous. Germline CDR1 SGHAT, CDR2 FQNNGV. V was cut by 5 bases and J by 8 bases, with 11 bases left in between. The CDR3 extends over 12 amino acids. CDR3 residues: CASSRVLGTQYF. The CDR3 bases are TGTGCCAGCAGCCGAGTTTTAGGTACGCAGTATTTT. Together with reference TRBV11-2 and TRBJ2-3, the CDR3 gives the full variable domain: EAGVAQSPRYKIIEKRQSVAFWCNPISGHATLYWYQQILGQGPKLLIQFQNNGVVDDSQLPKDRFSAERLKGVDSTLKIQPAKLEDSAVYLCASSRVLGTQYFGPGTRLTVL.

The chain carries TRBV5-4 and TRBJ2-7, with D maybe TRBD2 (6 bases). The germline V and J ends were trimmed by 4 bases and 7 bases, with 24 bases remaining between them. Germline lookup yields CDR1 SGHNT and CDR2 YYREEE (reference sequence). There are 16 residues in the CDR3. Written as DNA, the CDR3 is TGTGCCAGCAGCACTGGGACCTTGACTAGTAATATGGAGCAGTACTTC. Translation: CASSTGTLTSNMEQYF.

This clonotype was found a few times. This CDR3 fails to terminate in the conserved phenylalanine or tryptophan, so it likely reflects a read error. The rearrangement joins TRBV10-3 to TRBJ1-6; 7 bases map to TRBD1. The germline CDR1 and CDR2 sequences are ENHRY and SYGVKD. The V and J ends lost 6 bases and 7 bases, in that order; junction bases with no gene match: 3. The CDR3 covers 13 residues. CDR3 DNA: TGTGCCATCAGCCGGGACAGAAATTCACCCCTCCACTCT. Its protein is CAISRDRNSPLHS.

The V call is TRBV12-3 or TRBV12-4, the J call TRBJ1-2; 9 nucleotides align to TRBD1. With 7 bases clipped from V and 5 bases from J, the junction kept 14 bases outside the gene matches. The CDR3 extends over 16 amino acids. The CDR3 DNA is TGTGCCAGCACCTTACTCCAGCCGGGACAGGGTTATGGCTACACCTTC. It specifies CASTLLQPGQGYGYTF.

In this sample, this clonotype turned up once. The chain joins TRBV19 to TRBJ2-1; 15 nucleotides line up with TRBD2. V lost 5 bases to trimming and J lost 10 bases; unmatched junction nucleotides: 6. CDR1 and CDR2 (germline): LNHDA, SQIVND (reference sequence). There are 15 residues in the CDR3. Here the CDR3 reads CASSSGLAGGGEQFF. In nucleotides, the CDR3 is TGTGCCAGTAGTTCCGGACTAGCGGGAGGGGGAGAGCAGTTCTTC.

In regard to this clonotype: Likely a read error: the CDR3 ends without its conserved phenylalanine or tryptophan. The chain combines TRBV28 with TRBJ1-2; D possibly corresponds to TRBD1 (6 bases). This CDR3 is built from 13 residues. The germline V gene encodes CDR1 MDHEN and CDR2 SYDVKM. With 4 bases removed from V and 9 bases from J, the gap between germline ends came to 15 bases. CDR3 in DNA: TGTGCCAGCAGTTCTCGGGACATGATACGCTACACCCTC. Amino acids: CASSSRDMIRYTL.

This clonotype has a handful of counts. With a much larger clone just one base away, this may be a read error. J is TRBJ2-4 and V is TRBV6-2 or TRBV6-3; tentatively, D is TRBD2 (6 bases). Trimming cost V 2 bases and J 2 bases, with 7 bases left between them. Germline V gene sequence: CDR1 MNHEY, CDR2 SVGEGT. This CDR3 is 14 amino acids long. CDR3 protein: CASSYRGTKNIQYF. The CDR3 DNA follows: TGTGCCAGCAGTTACCGGGGGACCAAAAACATTCAGTACTTC.

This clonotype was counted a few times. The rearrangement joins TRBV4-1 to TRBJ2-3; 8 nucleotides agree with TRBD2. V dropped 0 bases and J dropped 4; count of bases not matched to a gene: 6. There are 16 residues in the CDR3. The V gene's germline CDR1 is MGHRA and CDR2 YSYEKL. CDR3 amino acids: CASSQEGLGGADTQYF. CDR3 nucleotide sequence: TGCGCCAGCAGCCAAGAGGGACTAGGGGGAGCAGATACGCAGTATTTT.

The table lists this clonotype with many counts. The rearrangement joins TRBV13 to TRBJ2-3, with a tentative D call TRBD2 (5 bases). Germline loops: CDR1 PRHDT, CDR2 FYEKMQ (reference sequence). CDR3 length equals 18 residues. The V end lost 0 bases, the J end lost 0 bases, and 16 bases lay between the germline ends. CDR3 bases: TGTGCCAGCAGCTTAGGGTTCGGAGGAATCTCTAGCACAGATACGCAGTATTTT. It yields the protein CASSLGFGGISSTDTQYF.

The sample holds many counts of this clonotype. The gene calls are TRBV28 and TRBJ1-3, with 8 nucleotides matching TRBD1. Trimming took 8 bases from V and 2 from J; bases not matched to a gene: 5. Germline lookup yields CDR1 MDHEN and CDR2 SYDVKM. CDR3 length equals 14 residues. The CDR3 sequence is CASQNRGAGNTIYF. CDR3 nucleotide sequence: TGTGCCAGCCAGAACAGGGGGGCTGGAAACACCATATATTTT.

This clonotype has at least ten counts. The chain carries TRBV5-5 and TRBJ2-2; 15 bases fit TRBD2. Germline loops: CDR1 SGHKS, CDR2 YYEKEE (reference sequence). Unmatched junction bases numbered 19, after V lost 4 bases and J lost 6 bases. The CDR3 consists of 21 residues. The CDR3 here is CASSLKSWTSGRGRRPGELFF. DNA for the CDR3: TGTGCCAGCAGCCTAAAGTCTTGGACTAGCGGGAGGGGACGTAGACCCGGGGAGCTGTTTTTT.

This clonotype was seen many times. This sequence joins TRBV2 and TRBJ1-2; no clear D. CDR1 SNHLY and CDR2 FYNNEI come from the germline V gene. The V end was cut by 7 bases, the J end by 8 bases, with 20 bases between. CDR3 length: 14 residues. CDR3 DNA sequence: TGTGCCAGCACTGGGCTCCCCGGGCAAACGGGCTACACCTTC. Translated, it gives CASTGLPGQTGYTF. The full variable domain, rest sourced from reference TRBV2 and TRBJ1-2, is EPEVTQTPSHQVTQMGQEVILRCVPISNHLYFYWYRQILGQKVEFLVSFYNNEISEKSEIFDDQFSVERPDGSNFTLKIRSTKLEDSAMYFCASTGLPGQTGYTFGSGTRLTVV.

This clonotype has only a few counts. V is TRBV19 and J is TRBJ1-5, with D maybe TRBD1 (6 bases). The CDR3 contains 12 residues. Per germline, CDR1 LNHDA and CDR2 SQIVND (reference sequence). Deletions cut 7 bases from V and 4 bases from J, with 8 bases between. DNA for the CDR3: TGTGCCAGTAAACAGGGTAATCAGCCCCAGCATTTT. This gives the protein CASKQGNQPQHF.

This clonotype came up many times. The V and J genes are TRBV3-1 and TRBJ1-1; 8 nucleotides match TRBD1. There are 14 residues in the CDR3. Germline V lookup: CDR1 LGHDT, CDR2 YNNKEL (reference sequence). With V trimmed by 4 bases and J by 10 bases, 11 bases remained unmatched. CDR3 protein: CASSPETGAVSAFF. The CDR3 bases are TGTGCCAGCAGCCCAGAGACAGGGGCGGTATCAGCTTTCTTT.

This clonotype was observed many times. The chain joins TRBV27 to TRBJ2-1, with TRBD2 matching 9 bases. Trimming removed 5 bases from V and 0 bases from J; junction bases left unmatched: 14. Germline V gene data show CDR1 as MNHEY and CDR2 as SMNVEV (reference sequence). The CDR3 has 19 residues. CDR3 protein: CASSPFRILLAGSYNEQFF. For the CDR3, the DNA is TGTGCCAGCAGTCCTTTCCGTATCTTACTAGCGGGCTCCTACAATGAGCAGTTCTTC.

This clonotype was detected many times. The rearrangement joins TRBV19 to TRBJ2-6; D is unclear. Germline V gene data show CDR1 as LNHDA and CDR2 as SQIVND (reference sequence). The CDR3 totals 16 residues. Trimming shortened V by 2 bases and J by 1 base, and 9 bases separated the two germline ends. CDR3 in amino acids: CASSIPSGSGANVLTF. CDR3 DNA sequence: TGTGCCAGTAGTATACCGTCAGGTTCTGGGGCCAACGTCCTGACTTTC.

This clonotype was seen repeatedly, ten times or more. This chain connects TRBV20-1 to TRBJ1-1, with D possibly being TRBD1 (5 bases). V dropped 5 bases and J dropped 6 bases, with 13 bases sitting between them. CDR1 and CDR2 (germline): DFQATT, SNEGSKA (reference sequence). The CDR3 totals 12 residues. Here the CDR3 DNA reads TGCAGTGCTCTGGGGGGTGGTGCTGAAGCTTTCTTT. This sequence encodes CSALGGGAEAFF.

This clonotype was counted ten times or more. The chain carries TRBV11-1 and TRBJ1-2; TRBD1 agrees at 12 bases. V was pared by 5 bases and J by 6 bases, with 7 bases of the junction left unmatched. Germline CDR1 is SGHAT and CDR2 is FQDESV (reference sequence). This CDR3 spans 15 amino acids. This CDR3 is CASSDGTGGEDGYTF. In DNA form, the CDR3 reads TGTGCCAGCAGCGACGGGACAGGGGGCGAGGATGGCTACACCTTC.

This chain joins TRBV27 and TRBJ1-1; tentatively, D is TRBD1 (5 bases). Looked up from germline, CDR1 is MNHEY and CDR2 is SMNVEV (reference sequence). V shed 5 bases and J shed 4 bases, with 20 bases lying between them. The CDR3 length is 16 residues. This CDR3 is CASSPHHLQGSTEAFF. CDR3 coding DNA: TGTGCCAGCAGTCCCCACCACCTCCAGGGTTCCACTGAAGCTTTCTTT.

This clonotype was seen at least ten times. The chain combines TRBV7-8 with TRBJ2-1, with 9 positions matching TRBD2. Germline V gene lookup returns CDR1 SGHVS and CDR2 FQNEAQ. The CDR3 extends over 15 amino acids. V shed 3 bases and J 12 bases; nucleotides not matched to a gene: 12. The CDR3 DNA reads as TGTGCCAGCAGCTTTGGCGGGAGGGCGCCTCAATGGCAGTTCTTC. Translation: CASSFGGRAPQWQFF.

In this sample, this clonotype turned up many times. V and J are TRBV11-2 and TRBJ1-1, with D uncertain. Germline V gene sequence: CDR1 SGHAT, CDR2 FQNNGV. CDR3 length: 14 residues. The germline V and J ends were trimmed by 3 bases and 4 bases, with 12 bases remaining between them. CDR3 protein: CASSFEGWGTEAFF. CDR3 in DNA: TGTGCCAGCAGCTTTGAAGGGTGGGGCACTGAAGCTTTCTTT. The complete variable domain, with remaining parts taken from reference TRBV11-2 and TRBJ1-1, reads EAGVAQSPRYKIIEKRQSVAFWCNPISGHATLYWYQQILGQGPKLLIQFQNNGVVDDSQLPKDRFSAERLKGVDSTLKIQPAKLEDSAVYLCASSFEGWGTEAFFGQGTRLTVV.